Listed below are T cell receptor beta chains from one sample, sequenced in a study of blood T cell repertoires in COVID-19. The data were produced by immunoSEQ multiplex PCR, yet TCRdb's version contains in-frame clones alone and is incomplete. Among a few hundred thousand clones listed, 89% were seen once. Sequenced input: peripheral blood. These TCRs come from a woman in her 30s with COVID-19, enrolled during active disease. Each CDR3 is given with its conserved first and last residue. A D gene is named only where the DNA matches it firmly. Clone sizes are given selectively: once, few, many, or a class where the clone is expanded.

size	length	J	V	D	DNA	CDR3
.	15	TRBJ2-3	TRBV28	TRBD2	TGTGCCAGCAGGCGACTAGCGGGGCCCACAGATACGCAGTATTTT	CASRRLAGPTDTQYF
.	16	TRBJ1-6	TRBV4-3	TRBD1	TGCGCCAGCAGCCAACTAGCTGACAGGGCGAGTTCACCCCTCCACTTT	CASSQLADRASSPLHF
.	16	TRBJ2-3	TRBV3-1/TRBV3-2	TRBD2	TGTGCCAGCAGCCAAGGGATAGCGGGGAGCACAGATACGCAGTATTTT	CASSQGIAGSTDTQYF
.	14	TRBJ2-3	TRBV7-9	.	TGTGCCAGCAGCCACAATGGCCCCACAGATACGCAGTATTTT	CASSHNGPTDTQYF
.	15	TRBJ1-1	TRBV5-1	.	TGCGCCAGCAGCTTGGCACAGGGAGAGGGCACTGAAGCTTTCTTT	CASSLAQGEGTEAFF
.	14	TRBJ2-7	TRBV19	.	TGTGCCAGTACTTCGACTCCCGGGGCCTACGAGCAGTACTTC	CASTSTPGAYEQYF
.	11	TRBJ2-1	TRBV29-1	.	TGCAGCGTTCATTCCTACAATGAGCAGTTCTTC	CSVHSYNEQFF
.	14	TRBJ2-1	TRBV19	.	TGTGCCAGTAGTGTTACAGGGCGAGGTAATGAGCAGTTCTTC	CASSVTGRGNEQFF
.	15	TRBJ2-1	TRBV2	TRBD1	TGTGCCAGCAGGGCGGACAGGGCCAACTACAATGAGCAGTTCTTC	CASRADRANYNEQFF
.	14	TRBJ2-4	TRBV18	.	TGTGCCAGCTCACCACCTCAGGAGGGAAACATTCAGTACTTC	CASSPPQEGNIQYF
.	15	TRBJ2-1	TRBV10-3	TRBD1	TGTGCCATCAGTTCTAGGGGACAGGGGATGGATGAGCAGTTCTTC	CAISSRGQGMDEQFF
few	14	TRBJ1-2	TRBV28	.	TGTGCCAGCCGCGCAGGGCTAGCTAACTATGGCTACACCTTC	CASRAGLANYGYTF
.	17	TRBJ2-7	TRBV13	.	TGTGCCAGCAGGCGGGGCGGCCCTCGGGGCGCTTCCTACGAGCAGTACTTC	CASRRGGPRGASYEQYF
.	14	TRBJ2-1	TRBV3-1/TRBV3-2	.	TGTGCCAGCAGTGGGGGGACGGCCGGTCATGAGCAGTTCTTC	CASSGGTAGHEQFF
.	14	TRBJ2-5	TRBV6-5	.	TGTGCCAGCGGCCTCGGGAAGAACCAAGAGACCCAGTACTTC	CASGLGKNQETQYF
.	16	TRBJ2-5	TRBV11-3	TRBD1	TGTGCCAGCAGCTTTGGCCGGACAGGTGTCCAAGAGACCCAGTACTTC	CASSFGRTGVQETQYF
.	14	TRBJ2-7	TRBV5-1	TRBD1	TGCGCCAGCAGCTTTACAGGGGGCAATAACGAGCAGTACTTC	CASSFTGGNNEQYF